The sequence of this TCR beta chain was determined in a study of human T cells and chemical hapten exposure. The study's findings and limits: No alteration of TCRs above 1 in 1000 frequency was seen with DPC sensitization.

With respect to this clonotype: Antigen specificity is unknown.

Time point denoted: patch test 2, 6 weeks after DPC sensitization. Treatment: therapeutic diphenylcyclopropenone sensitization with weekly scalp DPC. The V gene's germline CDR1 is SQVTM and CDR2 ANQGSEA. Trimming shortened V by 4 bases and J by 4 bases, and 16 bases separated the two germline ends. This CDR3 comprises 15 residues. TCRdb analysed the RACE reads with MiXCR anew, one entry per CDR3 protein. The sample holds a few hundred thousand distinct CDR3 sequences, about 6% seen once. The sequence came from a woman under 30 with alopecia areata. Some clones in this sample may be carry-over from other donors' samples. The sequencing used whole blood, collected in connection with sensitization to the hapten diphenylcyclopropenone (DPC). V and J are TRBV29-1 and TRBJ2-2; the D gene could be TRBD1 or TRBD2 (5 bases each). The CDR3 nucleotides are TGCAGCGTTGGGGGACGGAATGGAGTCACCGGGGAGCTGTTTTTT. Translated: CSVGGRNGVTGELFF.